What follows are 5 T cell receptor beta chains derived from one specimen sequenced in a study of patients and donors after allogeneic stem cell transplantation. TCRdb redid the calling of the RT-PCR reads with MiXCR, one entry per CDR3 protein. This repertoire shows 410,000 or so distinct CDR3 sequences, 16% found once; its top ten account for less than 9.5%. The specimen was blood, either unsorted or a sorted T cell fraction (not recorded which). The source of these receptors is a human donor who was either an allogeneic HSCT recipient or a stem cell or donor lymphocyte infusion donor (not recorded which). It is not recorded whose cells these are; they may come from a transplant donor.

The chain carries TRBV5-1 and TRBJ1-6; D perhaps matches TRBD1 (5 bases). Germline lookup yields CDR1 SGHRS and CDR2 YFSETQ. V was clipped by 0 bases and J by 11 bases, with 12 bases between them. The CDR3 totals 14 residues. The CDR3 region is CASSLASRGAPLHF. The CDR3 coding sequence is TGCGCCAGCAGCTTGGCCTCAAGGGGCGCACCCCTCCACTTT.

In this sample, this clonotype turned up a few times. The rearrangement joins TRBV6-1 to TRBJ2-5, with TRBD2 matching 14 bases. CDR1 and CDR2 (germline): MNHNS, SASEGT. V was clipped by 5 bases and J by 4 bases; unmatched bases: 3. The CDR3 has 15 amino acids. CDR3 amino acids: CASSKGTSGRETQYF. The CDR3 nucleotides are TGTGCCAGCAGTAAGGGGACTAGCGGGAGAGAGACCCAGTACTTC.

There are a few counts of this clonotype. The chain carries TRBV12-3 or TRBV12-4 and TRBJ2-7; 11 nucleotides agree with TRBD1. This CDR3 has 15 residues. V trimming: 3 bases; J trimming: 6 bases; junction bases outside the gene matches: 7. This chain's CDR3 is CASSLVWTGGSEQYF. For the CDR3, the DNA is TGTGCCAGCAGTTTGGTCTGGACAGGGGGCTCCGAGCAGTACTTC.

The V and J genes are TRBV18 and TRBJ1-2; perhaps TRBD1 as D (6 bases). This CDR3 spans 16 amino acids. Looked up from germline, CDR1 is KGHSH and CDR2 is LQKENI. The ends were cut back, 2 bases at V and 6 bases at J, with 19 bases in the middle. CDR3 residues: CASSPRGYQGTDGYTF. For the CDR3, the DNA is TGTGCCAGCTCACCAAGGGGATACCAGGGGACGGATGGCTACACCTTC. Full variable domain (outside the CDR3, taken from reference TRBV18 and TRBJ1-2): NAGVMQNPRHLVRRRGQEARLRCSPMKGHSHVYWYRQLPEEGLKFMVYLQKENIIDESGMPKERFSAEFPKEGPSILRIQQVVRGDSAAYFCASSPRGYQGTDGYTFGSGTRLTVV.

J is TRBJ2-7 and V is TRBV5-1; weak D call: TRBD1 (5 bases). The CDR3 sequence is 13 residues long. Trimming took 3 bases from V and 9 from J, leaving 16 bases between them. From germline, CDR1 is SGHRS and CDR2 YFSETQ. CDR3 protein: CASSWGLGEVQYF. The DNA for the CDR3 is TGCGCCAGCAGCTGGGGCCTAGGTGAAGTGCAGTACTTC. The complete variable domain, with remaining parts taken from reference TRBV5-1 and TRBJ2-7, reads KAGVTQTPRYLIKTRGQQVTLSCSPISGHRSVSWYQQTPGQGLQFLFEYFSETQRNKGNFPGRFSGRQFSNSRSEMNVSTLELGDSALYLCASSWGLGEVQYFGPGTRLTVT.